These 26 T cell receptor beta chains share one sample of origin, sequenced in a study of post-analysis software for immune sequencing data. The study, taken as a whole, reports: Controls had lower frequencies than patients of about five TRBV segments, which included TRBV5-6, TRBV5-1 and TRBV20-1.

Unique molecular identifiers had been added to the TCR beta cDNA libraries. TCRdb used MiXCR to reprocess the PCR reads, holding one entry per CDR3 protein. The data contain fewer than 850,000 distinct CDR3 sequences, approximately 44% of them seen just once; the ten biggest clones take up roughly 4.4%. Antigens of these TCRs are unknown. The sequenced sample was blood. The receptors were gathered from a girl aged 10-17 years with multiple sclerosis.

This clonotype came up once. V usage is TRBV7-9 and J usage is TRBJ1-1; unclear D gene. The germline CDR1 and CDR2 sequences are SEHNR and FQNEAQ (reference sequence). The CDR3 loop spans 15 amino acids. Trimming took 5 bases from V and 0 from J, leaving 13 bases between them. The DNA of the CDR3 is TGTGCCAGCAGCGCCCCAGGTGCGGTGAACACTGAAGCTTTCTTT. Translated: CASSAPGAVNTEAFF.

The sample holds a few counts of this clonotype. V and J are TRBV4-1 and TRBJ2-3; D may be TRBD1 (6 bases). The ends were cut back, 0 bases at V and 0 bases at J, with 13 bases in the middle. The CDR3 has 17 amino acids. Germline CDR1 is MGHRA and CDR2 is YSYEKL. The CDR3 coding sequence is TGCGCCAGCAGCCAAGACCCGGGGACAACTAGCACAGATACGCAGTATTTT. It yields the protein CASSQDPGTTSTDTQYF.

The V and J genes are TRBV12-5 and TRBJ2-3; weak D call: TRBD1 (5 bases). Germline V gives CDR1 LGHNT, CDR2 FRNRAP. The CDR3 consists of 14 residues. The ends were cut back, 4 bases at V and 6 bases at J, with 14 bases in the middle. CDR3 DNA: TGTGCTAGTGGTTCAGGGTTTCGATCTGATACGCAGTATTTT. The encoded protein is CASGSGFRSDTQYF.

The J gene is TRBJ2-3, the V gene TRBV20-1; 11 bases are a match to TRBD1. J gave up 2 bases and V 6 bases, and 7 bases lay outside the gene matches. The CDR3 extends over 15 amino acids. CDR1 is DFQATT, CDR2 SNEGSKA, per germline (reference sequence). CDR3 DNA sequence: TGCAGTGCCGACAGGACAGGGGGCTACACAGATACGCAGTATTTT. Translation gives CSADRTGGYTDTQYF.

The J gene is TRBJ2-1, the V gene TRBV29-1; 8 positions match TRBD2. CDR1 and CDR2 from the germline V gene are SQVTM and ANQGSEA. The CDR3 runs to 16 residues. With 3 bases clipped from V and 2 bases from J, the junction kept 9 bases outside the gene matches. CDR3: CSVEGKREIAYNEQFF. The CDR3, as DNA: TGCAGCGTTGAGGGTAAGCGGGAGATAGCCTACAATGAGCAGTTCTTC.

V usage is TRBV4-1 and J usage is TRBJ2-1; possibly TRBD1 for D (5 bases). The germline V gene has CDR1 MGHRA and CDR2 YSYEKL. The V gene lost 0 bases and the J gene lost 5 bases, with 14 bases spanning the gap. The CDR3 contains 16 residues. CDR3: CASSQEGPFGHNEQFF. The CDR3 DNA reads TGCGCCAGCAGCCAAGAGGGGCCATTCGGCCACAATGAGCAGTTCTTC.

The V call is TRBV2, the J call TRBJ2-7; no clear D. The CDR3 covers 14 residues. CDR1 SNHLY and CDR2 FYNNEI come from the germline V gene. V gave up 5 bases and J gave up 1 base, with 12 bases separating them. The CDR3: CASSKAGLSYEQYF. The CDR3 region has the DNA TGTGCCAGCAGTAAGGCCGGCCTTTCCTACGAGCAGTACTTC.

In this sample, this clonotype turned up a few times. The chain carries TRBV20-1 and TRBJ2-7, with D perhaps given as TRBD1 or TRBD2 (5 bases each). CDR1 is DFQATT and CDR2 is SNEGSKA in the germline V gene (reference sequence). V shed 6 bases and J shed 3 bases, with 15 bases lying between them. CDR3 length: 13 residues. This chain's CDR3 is CSAKLTGGYEQYF. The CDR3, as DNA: TGCAGTGCCAAACTTACAGGAGGCTACGAGCAGTACTTC.

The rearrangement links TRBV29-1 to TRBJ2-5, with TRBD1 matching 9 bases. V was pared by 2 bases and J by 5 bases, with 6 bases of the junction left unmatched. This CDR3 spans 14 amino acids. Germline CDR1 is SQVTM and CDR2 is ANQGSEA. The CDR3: CSVEMDRGWETQYF. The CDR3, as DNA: TGCAGCGTTGAAATGGACAGGGGTTGGGAGACCCAGTACTTC.

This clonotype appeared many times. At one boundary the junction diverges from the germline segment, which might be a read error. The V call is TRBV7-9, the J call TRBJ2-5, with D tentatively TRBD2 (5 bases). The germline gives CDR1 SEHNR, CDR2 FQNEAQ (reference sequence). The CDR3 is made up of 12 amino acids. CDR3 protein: CASSLAQETQYF. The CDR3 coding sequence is TGTGCCAGCAGCCTAGCTCAAGAGACCCAGTACTTC.

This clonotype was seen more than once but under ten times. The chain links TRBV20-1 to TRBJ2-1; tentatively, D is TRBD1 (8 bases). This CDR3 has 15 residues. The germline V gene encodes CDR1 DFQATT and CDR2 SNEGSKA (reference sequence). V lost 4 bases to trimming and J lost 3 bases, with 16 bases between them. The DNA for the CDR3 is TGCAGTGCTATAAACAGGGGGGGGCTCTACAATGAGCAGTTCTTC. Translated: CSAINRGGLYNEQFF.

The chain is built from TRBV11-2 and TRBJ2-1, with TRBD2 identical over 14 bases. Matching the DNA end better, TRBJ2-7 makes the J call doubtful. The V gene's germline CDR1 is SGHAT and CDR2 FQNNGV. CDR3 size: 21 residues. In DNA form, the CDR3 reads TGTGCCAGCAGCTTCTTTCTCACTGGGACTAGCGGGAGAGTCTCCTACAATGAGCAGTACTTC. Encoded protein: CASSFFLTGTSGRVSYNEQYF.

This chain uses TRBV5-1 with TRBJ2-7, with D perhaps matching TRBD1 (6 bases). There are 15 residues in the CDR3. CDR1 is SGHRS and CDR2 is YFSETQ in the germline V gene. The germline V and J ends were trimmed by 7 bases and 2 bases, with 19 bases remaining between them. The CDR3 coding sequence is TGCGCCAGCGGCAGGGGCGACCCACTAGCCTACGAGCAGTACTTC. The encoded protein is CASGRGDPLAYEQYF. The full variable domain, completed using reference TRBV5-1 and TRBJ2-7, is KAGVTQTPRYLIKTRGQQVTLSCSPISGHRSVSWYQQTPGQGLQFLFEYFSETQRNKGNFPGRFSGRQFSNSRSEMNVSTLELGDSALYLCASGRGDPLAYEQYFGPGTRLTVT.

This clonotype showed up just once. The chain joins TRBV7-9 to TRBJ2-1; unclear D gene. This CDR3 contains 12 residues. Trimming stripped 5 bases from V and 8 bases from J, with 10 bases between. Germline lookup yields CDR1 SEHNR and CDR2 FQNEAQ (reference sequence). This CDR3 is CASSLPSHEQFF. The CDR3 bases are TGTGCCAGCAGCCTCCCCTCTCATGAGCAGTTCTTC.

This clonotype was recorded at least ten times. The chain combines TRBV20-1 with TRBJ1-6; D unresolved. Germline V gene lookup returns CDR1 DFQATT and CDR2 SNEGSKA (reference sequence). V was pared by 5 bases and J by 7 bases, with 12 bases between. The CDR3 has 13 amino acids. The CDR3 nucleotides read TGCAGTGCTCCCCGGGGTCAGAATTCACCCCTCCACTTT. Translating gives CSAPRGQNSPLHF.

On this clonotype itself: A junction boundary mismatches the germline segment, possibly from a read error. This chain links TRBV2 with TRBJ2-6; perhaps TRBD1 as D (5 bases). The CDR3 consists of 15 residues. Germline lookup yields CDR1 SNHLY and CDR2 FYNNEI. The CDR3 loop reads CASSEDDSGANVPTF. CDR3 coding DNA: TGTGCCAGCAGTGAAGACGACTCTGGGGCCAACGTCCCGACTTTC.

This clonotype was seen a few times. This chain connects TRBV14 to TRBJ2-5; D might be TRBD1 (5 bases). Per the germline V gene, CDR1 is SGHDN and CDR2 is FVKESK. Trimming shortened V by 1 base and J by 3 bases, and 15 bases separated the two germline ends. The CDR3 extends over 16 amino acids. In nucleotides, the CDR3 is TGTGCCAGCAGCCAAGGTCCCCCGATAGGGGAAGAGACCCAGTACTTC. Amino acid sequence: CASSQGPPIGEETQYF.

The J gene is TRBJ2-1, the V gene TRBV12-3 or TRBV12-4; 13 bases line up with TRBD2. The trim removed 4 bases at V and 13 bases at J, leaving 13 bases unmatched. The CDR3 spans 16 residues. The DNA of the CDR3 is TGTGCCAGCAGTTCCAAGGGACTAGCGGGGTGGATGGGACAGTTCTTC. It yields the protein CASSSKGLAGWMGQFF.

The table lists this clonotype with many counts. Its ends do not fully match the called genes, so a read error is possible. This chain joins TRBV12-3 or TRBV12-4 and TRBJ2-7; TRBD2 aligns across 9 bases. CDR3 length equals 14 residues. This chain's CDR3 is CASSLAGLNYEQYF. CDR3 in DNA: TGTGCCAGCAGTCTAGCGGGATTAAACTACGAGCAGTACTTC.

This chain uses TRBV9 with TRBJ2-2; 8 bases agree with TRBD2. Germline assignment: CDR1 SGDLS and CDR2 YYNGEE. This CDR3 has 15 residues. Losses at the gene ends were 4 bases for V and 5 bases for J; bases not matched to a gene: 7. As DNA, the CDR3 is TGTGCCAGCAGCTCAGTGACTAGCGCAACCGGGGAGCTGTTTTTT. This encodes CASSSVTSATGELFF.

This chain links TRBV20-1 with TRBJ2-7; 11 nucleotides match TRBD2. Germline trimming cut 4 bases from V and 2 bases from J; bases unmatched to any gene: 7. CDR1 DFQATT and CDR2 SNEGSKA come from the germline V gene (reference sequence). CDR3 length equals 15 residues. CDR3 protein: CSATRTSGLPYEQYF. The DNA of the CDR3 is TGCAGTGCTACCCGGACTAGCGGGTTACCCTACGAGCAGTACTTC.

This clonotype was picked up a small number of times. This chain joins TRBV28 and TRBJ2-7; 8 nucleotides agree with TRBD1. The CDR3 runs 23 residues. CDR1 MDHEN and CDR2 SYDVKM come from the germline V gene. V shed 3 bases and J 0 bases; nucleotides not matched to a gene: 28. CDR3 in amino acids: CASSFLIGMGRQGNGADSYEQYF. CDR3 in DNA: TGTGCCAGCAGTTTTTTGATCGGGATGGGTAGACAGGGGAACGGTGCGGACTCCTACGAGCAGTACTTC.

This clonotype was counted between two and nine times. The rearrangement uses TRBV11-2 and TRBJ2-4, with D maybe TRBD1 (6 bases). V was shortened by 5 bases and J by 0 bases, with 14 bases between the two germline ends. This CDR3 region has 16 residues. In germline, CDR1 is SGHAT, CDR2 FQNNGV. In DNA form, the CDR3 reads TGTGCCAGCAGCCGACAGGTCTGGCTAGCCAAAAACATTCAGTACTTC. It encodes CASSRQVWLAKNIQYF.

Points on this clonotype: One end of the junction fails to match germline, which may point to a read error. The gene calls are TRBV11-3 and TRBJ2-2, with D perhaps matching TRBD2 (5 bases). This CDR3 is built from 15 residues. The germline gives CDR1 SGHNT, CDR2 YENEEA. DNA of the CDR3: TGTGCCAGCAGCTTAGTCCAGGTCCACCCCGGGGAGCGGTTTTTT. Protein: CASSLVQVHPGERFF.

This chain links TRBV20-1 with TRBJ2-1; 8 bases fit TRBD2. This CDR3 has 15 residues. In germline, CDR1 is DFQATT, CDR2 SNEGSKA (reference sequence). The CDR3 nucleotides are TGCAGCCCTAATGGCCGGGTAGCGGGGTACAATGAGCAGTTCTTC. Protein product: CSPNGRVAGYNEQFF.

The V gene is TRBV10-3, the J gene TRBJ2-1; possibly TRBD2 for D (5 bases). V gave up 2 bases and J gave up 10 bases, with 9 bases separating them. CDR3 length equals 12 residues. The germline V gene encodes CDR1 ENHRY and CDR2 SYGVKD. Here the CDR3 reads CAISETQREQFF. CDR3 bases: TGTGCCATCAGTGAGACCCAGCGGGAGCAGTTCTTC.